The next 13 T cell receptor beta chains were all read from a single sample in a study of blood T cell repertoires in COVID-19. Sequenced by immunoSEQ multiplex PCR; TCRdb stores in-frame clones only, minus some. Of some 200,000 clones in the sample, 80% to 90% were seen once. The sequencing sample was made of PBMCs or T cells enriched from blood (not recorded which). These receptors came from a man aged 35-49 years who had recovered from COVID-19.

A few counts support this clone. The chain links TRBV19 to TRBJ1-5; 8 positions match TRBD1. Germline V lookup: CDR1 LNHDA, CDR2 SQIVND (reference sequence). The V segment lost 6 bases and the J segment 3 bases; nucleotides outside the gene matches: 4. The CDR3 runs 14 residues. The CDR3 loop reads CASRRGQVNQPQHF. The CDR3 bases are TGTGCCAGTAGACGGGGACAGGTCAATCAGCCCCAGCATTTT. Together with reference TRBV19 and TRBJ1-5, the CDR3 gives the full variable domain: DGGITQSPKYLFRKEGQNVTLSCEQNLNHDAMYWYRQDPGQGLRLIYYSQIVNDFQKGDIAEGYSVSREKKESFPLTVTSAQKNPTAFYLCASRRGQVNQPQHFGDGTRLSIL.

The chain couples TRBV6-5 to TRBJ1-6; TRBD1 is a possible D gene (5 bases). The CDR3 consists of 13 residues. V was trimmed by 2 bases and J by 9 bases, leaving 8 bases between them. Germline assignment: CDR1 MNHEY and CDR2 SVGAGI. The CDR3 sequence: CASSYNRRSPLHF. CDR3 sequence (DNA): TGTGCCAGCAGTTACAACAGGCGTTCACCCCTCCACTTT.

V and J are TRBV7-9 and TRBJ2-1, with 11 positions matching TRBD1. The germline gives CDR1 SEHNR, CDR2 FQNEAQ (reference sequence). Trimming at V came to 3 bases and at J to 9 bases, leaving 7 bases not matched to a gene. This CDR3 has 15 amino acids. This chain's CDR3 is CASSFRDRGSGEQFF. The DNA for the CDR3 is TGTGCCAGCAGCTTCCGGGACAGGGGGTCGGGTGAGCAGTTCTTC.

This chain connects TRBV7-3 to TRBJ2-3; 10 nucleotides align to TRBD2. V trimming: 5 bases; J trimming: 5 bases; junction bases outside the gene matches: 10. This CDR3 has 16 amino acids. The germline gives CDR1 SGHTA, CDR2 FQGTGA. The CDR3 nucleotides read TGTGCCAGCAGCCGTACGGTAGCGGGAGGTCTAGATACGCAGTATTTT. Its protein is CASSRTVAGGLDTQYF.

This chain uses TRBV6-5 with TRBJ1-5, with D maybe TRBD1 (5 bases). Germline CDR1 and CDR2: MNHEY and SVGAGI. V was clipped by 2 bases and J by 5 bases, with 7 bases between them. The CDR3 loop spans 13 amino acids. The CDR3, as DNA: TGTGCCAGCAGTTACGACAGATATCAGCCCCAGCATTTT. Translation: CASSYDRYQPQHF.

This clone was picked up one time. The V call is TRBV6-2 or TRBV6-3, the J call TRBJ2-5; 7 bases line up with TRBD2. Per the germline V gene, CDR1 is MNHEY and CDR2 is SVGEGT. Trimming at V came to 2 bases and at J to 4 bases, leaving 10 bases not matched to a gene. The CDR3 spans 16 residues. This chain's CDR3 is CASSYRRGRGVETQYF. For the CDR3, the DNA is TGTGCCAGCAGTTACCGGCGCGGGAGAGGGGTAGAGACCCAGTACTTC.

This chain links TRBV10-3 with TRBJ1-2; D not certain. The CDR3 has 13 amino acids. Germline V gene sequence: CDR1 ENHRY, CDR2 SYGVKD. The V and J ends lost 0 bases and 5 bases respectively, with 7 bases between them. This CDR3 is CAISESAIYGYTF. The DNA for the CDR3 is TGTGCCATCAGTGAGTCGGCCATATATGGCTACACCTTC.

The chain carries TRBV25-1 and TRBJ2-5; 8 bases are shared with TRBD2. Germline V CDR1 and CDR2: MGHDK, SYGVNS. With V trimmed by 6 bases and J by 2 bases, 8 bases remained unmatched. The CDR3 length is 15 residues. The CDR3 bases are TGTGCCAGCAGCCCCTTTAGCGGGATACAAGAGACCCAGTACTTC. It encodes CASSPFSGIQETQYF.

This rearrangement joins TRBV6-2 or TRBV6-3 to TRBJ1-5; D might be TRBD1 (5 bases). Germline values: CDR1 MNHEY, CDR2 SVGEGT. CDR3 length: 13 amino acids. The V end was cut by 5 bases, the J end by 5 bases, with 10 bases between. The CDR3: CASSPQADQPQHF. The CDR3 nucleotides are TGTGCCAGCAGTCCACAGGCGGATCAGCCCCAGCATTTT.

V usage is TRBV9 and J usage is TRBJ2-1; TRBD2 matches 8 bases. Germline trimming cut 3 bases from V and 0 bases from J; bases unmatched to any gene: 2. Germline V gives CDR1 SGDLS, CDR2 YYNGEE. This CDR3 region has 15 residues. CDR3 nucleotides: TGTGCCAGCAGCGCCACTAGCGGCTCCTACAATGAGCAGTTCTTC. It encodes CASSATSGSYNEQFF.

The chain employs TRBV7-2 and TRBJ1-3; weak D call: TRBD1 (5 bases). The CDR3 covers 13 residues. With 5 bases removed from V and 0 bases from J, the gap between germline ends came to 5 bases. Germline V CDR1 and CDR2: SGHTA, FQGNSA. The CDR3 region has the DNA TGTGCCAGCAGCACAGGCTCTGGAAACACCATATATTTT. Protein: CASSTGSGNTIYF.

The chain couples TRBV5-1 to TRBJ2-1; 7 nucleotides align to TRBD1. Losses at the gene ends were 0 bases for V and 6 bases for J; bases not matched to a gene: 6. The CDR3 has 15 amino acids. CDR1 is SGHRS and CDR2 is YFSETQ in the germline V gene. The CDR3 loop reads CASSLEGTEINEQFF. The DNA of the CDR3 is TGCGCCAGCAGCTTGGAAGGGACAGAGATCAATGAGCAGTTCTTC.

This chain connects TRBV6-5 to TRBJ1-1, with D hard to call. In germline, CDR1 is MNHEY, CDR2 SVGAGI. Trimming pared 2 bases from V and 0 bases from J, leaving 4 bases between. The CDR3 length is 13 residues. CDR3 DNA sequence: TGTGCCAGCAGTTACCAGGTGAACACTGAAGCTTTCTTT. Translated, it gives CASSYQVNTEAFF.